This TCR beta chain was sequenced for a study of HIV-infected children after antiretroviral therapy interruption. Study-wide background: Median age was roughly 9.3 years (interruption) and roughly 8 years (continuous). Samples from the continuous-treatment group were taken at weeks 0, 48 and 150. EBV and CMV exposure was recorded in most children. Whole-study results and caveats: By the end of treatment interruption, naive CD4+ clonality (Gini) increased.

CDR1 and CDR2 (germline): SNHLY, FYNNEI. This CDR3 has 14 residues. This clonotype was found a few times. The antigen remains unidentified. One end of the junction does not line up with germline, which may come from a read error. Indicated treatment: PENTA 11 planned treatment interruption arm or continuous ART arm. The TCR library was built from RNA with a 3' RACE protocol and unique molecular identifiers. Each CDR3 protein is one row after TCRdb ran MiXCR on the 3' RACE reads. The table lists about 89,000 distinct CDR3 sequences, about 7.2% of them singletons, with 0.9% to 1.3% in the top ten. The receptor's source is a pool of human donors with HIV. Sample: CD45RA+ CD4+ T cells from PBMCs, pooled from several time points, taken from a donor given antiretroviral therapy, either interrupted or continuous. Stated subset: naive CD4+ CD45RA+ CD45RO- T cells. The V call is TRBV2, the J call TRBJ2-1; D is ambiguous. The CDR3 DNA is TGTGCCAGCGGTGAACCGCCGCTGGGGAATGAGCAGTTCTTC. As protein: CASGEPPLGNEQFF.